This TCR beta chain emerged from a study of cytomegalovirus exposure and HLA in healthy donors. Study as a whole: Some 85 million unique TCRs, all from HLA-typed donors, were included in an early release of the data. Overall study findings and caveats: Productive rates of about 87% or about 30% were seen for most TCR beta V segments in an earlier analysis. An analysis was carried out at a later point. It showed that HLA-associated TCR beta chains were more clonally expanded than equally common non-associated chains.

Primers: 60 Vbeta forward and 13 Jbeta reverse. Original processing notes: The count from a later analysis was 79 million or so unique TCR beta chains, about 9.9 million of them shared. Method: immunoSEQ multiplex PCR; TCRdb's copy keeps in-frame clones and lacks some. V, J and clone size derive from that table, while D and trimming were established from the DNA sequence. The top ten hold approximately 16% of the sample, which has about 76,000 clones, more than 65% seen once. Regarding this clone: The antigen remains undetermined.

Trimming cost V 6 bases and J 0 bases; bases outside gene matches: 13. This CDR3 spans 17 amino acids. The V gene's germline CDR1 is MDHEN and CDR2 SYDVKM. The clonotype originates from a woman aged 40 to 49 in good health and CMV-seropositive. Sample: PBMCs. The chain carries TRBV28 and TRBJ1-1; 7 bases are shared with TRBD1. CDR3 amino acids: CASRPTRQGYMNTEAFF. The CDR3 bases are TGTGCCAGCAGACCCACTAGACAGGGATACATGAACACTGAAGCTTTCTTT.